The rows below give T cell receptor beta chains drawn from one sample of a study of T cells in tuberculosis. Sequencing used immunoSEQ multiplex PCR; TCRdb keeps in-frame clones, though not all of them. The sample holds about 33,000 clones, about nine tenths seen once. Sequences were obtained from PBMCs. These receptor sequences come from a donor between 10 and 35 years old with latent tuberculosis or without tuberculosis infection. Some clones in this sample may be carry-over from other donors' samples. CDR3s include the opening cysteine and the closing phenylalanine or tryptophan.

cdr3_aa,j_call,v_call
CAISAGTSGTLNEQYF,TRBJ2-7,TRBV10-3
CASSPTSADTQYF,TRBJ2-3,TRBV27
CASSEWGETSTDTQYF,TRBJ2-3,TRBV2
CASRTPAGLNTEAFF,TRBJ1-1,TRBV6-1
CASSLAAGPIYNEQFF,TRBJ2-1,TRBV7-6
CASSPNTGGGETQYF,TRBJ2-5,TRBV5-1
CASRWGTGRQETQYF,TRBJ2-5,TRBV7-8
CASSLSDRVYNEQFF,TRBJ2-1,TRBV5-1
CASSQETSYGEQFF,TRBJ2-1,TRBV14
CASSPPVGRYSNQPQHF,TRBJ1-5,TRBV19
CASTNPGLAGGPVTGELFF,TRBJ2-2,TRBV4-2
CASSEAWLAGGLSYEQYF,TRBJ2-7,TRBV6-1
CASSLALGQGEGYTF,TRBJ1-2,TRBV5-1
CASRPGTGSYEQYF,TRBJ2-7,TRBV28
CATSAGIGSFF,TRBJ1-1,TRBV15
CASSQPDRVRDQPQHF,TRBJ1-5,TRBV4-1
CASSPTGVLGRRTQYF,TRBJ2-3,TRBV18
CASSPSGIFYEQYF,TRBJ2-7,TRBV27
CASSVRAGGGEQFF,TRBJ2-1,TRBV25-1
CASSQDLREQYF,TRBJ2-3,TRBV4-1
CASSLVAGDLTGELFF,TRBJ2-2,TRBV11-2
CASSVEGLTGELFF,TRBJ2-2,TRBV9
CASSPRGTGVTEQYF,TRBJ2-7,TRBV2
CASSLPLSYEQYF,TRBJ2-7,TRBV11-2
CASSEPGLAFYNEQFF,TRBJ2-1,TRBV10-2
CASSPITGQPQHF,TRBJ1-5,TRBV6-1
CASSSGHAAPGNTIYF,TRBJ1-3,TRBV5-1
CASSLTSGAWYNEQFF,TRBJ2-1,TRBV11-3
CASSVVTGSTEAFF,TRBJ1-1,TRBV9
CASSLGQSSYEQYF,TRBJ2-7,TRBV7-9
CASRDSAAQPQHF,TRBJ1-5,TRBV6-1
CASSLGLAGYNEQFF,TRBJ2-1,TRBV5-8
CASGRTDTQYF,TRBJ2-3,TRBV6-1
CASSEGADEQFF,TRBJ2-1,TRBV10-2
CASTRTESSHEQYF,TRBJ2-7,TRBV11-2
CASSAGANANYGYTF,TRBJ1-2,TRBV6-1
CASSEDRGRVGELFF,TRBJ2-2,TRBV2
CASSVAGGGEQFF,TRBJ2-1,TRBV28
CASNTVLMEKLFF,TRBJ1-4,TRBV19
CASSLGSGNEQYF,TRBJ2-7,TRBV27
CASSSSPLAQYF,TRBJ2-5,TRBV5-4
CASSSAGSEQFF,TRBJ2-1,TRBV6-5
CAGTRQQGTHYGYTF,TRBJ1-2,TRBV11-2